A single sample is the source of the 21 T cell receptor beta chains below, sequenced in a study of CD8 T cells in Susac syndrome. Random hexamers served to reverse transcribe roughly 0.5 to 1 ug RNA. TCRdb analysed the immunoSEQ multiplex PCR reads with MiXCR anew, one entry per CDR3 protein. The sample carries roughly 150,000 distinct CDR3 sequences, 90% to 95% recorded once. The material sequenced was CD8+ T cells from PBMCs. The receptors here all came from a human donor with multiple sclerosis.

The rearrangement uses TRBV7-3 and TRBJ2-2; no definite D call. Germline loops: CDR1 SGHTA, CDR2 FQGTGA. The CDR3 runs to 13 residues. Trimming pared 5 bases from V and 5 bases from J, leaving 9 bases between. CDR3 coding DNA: TGTGCCAGCAGCCAATCGTTAACCGGGGAGCTGTTTTTT. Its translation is CASSQSLTGELFF.

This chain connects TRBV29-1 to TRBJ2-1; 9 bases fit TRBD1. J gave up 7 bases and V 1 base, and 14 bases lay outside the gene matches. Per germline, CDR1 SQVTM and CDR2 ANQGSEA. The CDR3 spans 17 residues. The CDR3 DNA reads TGCAGCGTTGAAGCGGGCACAGGGGGCAGGTTTGGTAATGAGCAGTTCTTC. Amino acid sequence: CSVEAGTGGRFGNEQFF.

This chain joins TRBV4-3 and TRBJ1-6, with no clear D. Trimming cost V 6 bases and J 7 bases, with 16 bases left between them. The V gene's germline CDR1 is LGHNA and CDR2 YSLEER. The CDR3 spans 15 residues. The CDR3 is CASRGRQDSNSPLHF. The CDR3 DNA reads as TGCGCCAGCAGGGGCCGGCAGGACTCGAATTCACCCCTCCACTTT.

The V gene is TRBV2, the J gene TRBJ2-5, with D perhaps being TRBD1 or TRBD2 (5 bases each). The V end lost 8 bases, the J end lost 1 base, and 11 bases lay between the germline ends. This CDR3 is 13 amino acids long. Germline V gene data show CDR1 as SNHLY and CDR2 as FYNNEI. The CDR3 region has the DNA TGTGCCAGCCGCCCGAGGGGCCAAGAGACCCAGTACTTC. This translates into CASRPRGQETQYF.

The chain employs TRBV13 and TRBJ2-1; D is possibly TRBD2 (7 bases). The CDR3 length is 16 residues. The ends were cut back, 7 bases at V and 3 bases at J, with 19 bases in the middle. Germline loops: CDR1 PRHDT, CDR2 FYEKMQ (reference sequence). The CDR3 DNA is TGTGCCAGCATGGGCCTGAGGGGGGGCCTCTACAATGAGCAGTTCTTC. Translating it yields CASMGLRGGLYNEQFF.

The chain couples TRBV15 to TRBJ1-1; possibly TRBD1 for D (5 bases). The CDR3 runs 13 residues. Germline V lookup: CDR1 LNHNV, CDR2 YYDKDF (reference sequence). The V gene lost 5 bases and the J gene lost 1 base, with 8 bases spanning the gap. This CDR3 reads CATSGQGNTEAFF. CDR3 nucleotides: TGTGCCACCAGCGGGCAGGGGAACACTGAAGCTTTCTTT.

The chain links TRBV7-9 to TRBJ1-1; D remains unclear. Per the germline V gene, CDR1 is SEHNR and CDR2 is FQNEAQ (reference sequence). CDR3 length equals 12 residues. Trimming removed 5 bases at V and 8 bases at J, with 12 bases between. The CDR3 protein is CASSQSGLEAFF. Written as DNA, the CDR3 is TGTGCCAGCAGCCAGTCCGGGTTGGAAGCTTTCTTT.

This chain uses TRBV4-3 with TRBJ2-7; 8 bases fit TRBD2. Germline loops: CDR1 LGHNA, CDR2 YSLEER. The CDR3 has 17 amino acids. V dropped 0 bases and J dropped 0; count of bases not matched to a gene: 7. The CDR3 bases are TGCGCCAGCAGCCAAGAGGGGACTAGTGAAAGCTCCTACGAGCAGTACTTC. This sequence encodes CASSQEGTSESSYEQYF.

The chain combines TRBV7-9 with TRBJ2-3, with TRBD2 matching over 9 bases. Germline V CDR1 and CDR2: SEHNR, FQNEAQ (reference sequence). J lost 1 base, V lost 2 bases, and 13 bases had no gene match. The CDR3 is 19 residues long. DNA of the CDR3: TGTGCCAGCAGCTTACCGTTGGCTAGCGGGGCGCGGGGCACAGATACGCAGTATTTT. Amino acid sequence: CASSLPLASGARGTDTQYF. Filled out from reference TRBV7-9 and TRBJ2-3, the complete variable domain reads DTGVSQNPRHKITKRGQNVTFRCDPISEHNRLYWYRQTLGQGPEFLTYFQNEAQLEKSRLLSDRFSAERPKGSFSTLEIQRTEQGDSAMYLCASSLPLASGARGTDTQYFGPGTRLTVL.

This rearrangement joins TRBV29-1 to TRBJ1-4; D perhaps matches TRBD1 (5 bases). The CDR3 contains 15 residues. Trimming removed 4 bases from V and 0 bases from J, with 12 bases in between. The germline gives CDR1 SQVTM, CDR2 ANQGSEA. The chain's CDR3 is CSVGAQGATNEKLFF. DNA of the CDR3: TGCAGCGTTGGAGCGCAGGGCGCAACTAATGAAAAACTGTTTTTT.

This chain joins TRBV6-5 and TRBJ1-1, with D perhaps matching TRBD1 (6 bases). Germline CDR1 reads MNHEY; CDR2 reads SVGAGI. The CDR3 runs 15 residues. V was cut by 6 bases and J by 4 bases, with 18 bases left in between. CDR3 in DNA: TGTGCCAGCAGCCCTCCAGGGGCGGGGGGCACTGAAGCTTTCTTT. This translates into CASSPPGAGGTEAFF.

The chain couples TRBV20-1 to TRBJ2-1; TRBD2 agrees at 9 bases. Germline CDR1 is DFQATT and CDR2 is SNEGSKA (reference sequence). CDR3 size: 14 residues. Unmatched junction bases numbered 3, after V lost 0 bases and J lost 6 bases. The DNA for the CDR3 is TGCAGTGCTAGAGAGGGACTAGCAGCCAATGAGCAGTTCTTC. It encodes CSAREGLAANEQFF.

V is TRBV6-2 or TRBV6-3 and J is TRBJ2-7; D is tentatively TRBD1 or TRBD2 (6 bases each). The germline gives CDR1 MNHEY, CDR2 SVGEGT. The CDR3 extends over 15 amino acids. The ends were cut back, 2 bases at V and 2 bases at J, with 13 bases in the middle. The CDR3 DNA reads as TGTGCCAGCAGTTACGGCAGGGGAGGCCCCTACGAGCAGTACTTC. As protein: CASSYGRGGPYEQYF.

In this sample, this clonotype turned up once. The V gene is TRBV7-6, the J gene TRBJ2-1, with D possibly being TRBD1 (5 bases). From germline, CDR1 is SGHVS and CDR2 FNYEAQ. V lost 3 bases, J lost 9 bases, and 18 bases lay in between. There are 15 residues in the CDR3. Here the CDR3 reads CASSFLLTSDSEQFF. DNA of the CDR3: TGTGCCAGCAGCTTCCTCCTTACTTCAGACAGTGAGCAGTTCTTC.

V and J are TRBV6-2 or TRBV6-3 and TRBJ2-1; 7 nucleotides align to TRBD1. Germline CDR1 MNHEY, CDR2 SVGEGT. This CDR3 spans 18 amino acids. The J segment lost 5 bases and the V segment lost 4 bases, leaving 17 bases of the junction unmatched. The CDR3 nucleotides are TGTGCCAGCAGTTCAATATTCGGTACAGGGGTGGGGCACAATGAGCAGTTCTTC. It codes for CASSSIFGTGVGHNEQFF.

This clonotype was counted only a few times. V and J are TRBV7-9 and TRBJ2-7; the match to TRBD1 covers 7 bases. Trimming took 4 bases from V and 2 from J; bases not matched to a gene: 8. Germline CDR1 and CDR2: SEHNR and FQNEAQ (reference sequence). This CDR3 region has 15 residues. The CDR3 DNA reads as TGTGCCAGCAGCTCCCGAGGGCAGGGGGCCTACGAGCAGTACTTC. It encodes CASSSRGQGAYEQYF.

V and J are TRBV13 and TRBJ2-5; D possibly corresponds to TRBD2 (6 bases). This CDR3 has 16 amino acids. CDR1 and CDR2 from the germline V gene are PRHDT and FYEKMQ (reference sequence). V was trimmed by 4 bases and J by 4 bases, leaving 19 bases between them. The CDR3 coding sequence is TGTGCCAGCAGCTCCCGGGACTCCCCTCGTCGAGAGACCCAGTACTTC. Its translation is CASSSRDSPRRETQYF.

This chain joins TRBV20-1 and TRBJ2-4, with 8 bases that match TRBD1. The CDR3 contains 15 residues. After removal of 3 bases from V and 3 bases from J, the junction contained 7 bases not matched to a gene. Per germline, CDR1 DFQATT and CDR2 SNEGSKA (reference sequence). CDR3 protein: CSARLRGLGKNIQYF. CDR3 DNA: TGCAGTGCTAGGCTCAGGGGGCTAGGCAAAAACATTCAGTACTTC.

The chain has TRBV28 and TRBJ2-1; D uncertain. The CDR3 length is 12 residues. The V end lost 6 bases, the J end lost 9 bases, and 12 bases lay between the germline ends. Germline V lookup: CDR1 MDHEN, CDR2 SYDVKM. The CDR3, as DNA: TGTGCCAGCAGGTTCTATAGGGCTGAGCAGTTCTTC. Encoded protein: CASRFYRAEQFF.

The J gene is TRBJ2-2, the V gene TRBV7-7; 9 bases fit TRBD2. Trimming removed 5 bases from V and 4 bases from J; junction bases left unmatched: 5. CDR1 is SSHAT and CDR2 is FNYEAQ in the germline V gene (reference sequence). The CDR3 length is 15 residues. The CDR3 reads CASSLRTSATGELFF. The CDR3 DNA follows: TGTGCCAGCAGCCTTCGGACTAGCGCCACCGGGGAGCTGTTTTTT.

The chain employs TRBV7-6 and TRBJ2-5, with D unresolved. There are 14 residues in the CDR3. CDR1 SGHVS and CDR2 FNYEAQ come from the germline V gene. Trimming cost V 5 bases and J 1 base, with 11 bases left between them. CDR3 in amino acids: CASSPLALQETQYF. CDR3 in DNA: TGTGCCAGCAGCCCACTCGCCCTCCAAGAGACCCAGTACTTC.